Listed below are T cell receptor beta chains from one sample, sequenced in a study of shared clonotypes between healthy human individuals. The data were produced by immunoSEQ multiplex PCR, yet TCRdb's version contains in-frame clones alone and is incomplete. The sample shows around 430,000 clones, roughly 83% of them seen only once. Sequencing was carried out using PBMCs. These receptors came from a woman aged 40 to 50 in good health. Some clones in this sample may be carry-over from other donors' samples. CDR3s leave out the opening cysteine and the closing phenylalanine or tryptophan.

v_call,j_call,cdr3_aa
TRBV10-3,TRBJ2-7,AISAGQVSYEQY
TRBV28,TRBJ2-1,ASSPLRTYGEQF
TRBV28,TRBJ1-2,ASSLEGEYYGYT
TRBV7-2,TRBJ2-3,ASSWRTGTDTQY
TRBV27,TRBJ1-1,ASRGTVNTEAF
TRBV5-1,TRBJ1-4,ASSLGTGNEKLF
TRBV28,TRBJ2-6,AGARSGANVLT
TRBV9,TRBJ2-2,ASSVKMGLPGELF
TRBV5-5,TRBJ1-2,ASSLDRVSKGYT
TRBV7-9,TRBJ1-1,ASAYPNTEAF
TRBV28,TRBJ2-1,ASSLGGGTHNEQF
TRBV29-1,TRBJ1-4,SVTSGGSGEKLF
TRBV6-1,TRBJ1-3,ASTEEEGSGNTIY
TRBV28,TRBJ2-7,ASSRGGSGRVYEQY
TRBV28,TRBJ2-2,ASSLLTGQRTGELF
TRBV7-9,TRBJ1-4,ASSTTDRGEKLF
TRBV5-1,TRBJ2-2,ASSPSTTNTGELF
TRBV7-2,TRBJ2-5,ATKLGVQETQY
TRBV15,TRBJ1-3,ATRRAASSGNTIY
TRBV2,TRBJ1-2,ASSEQGRNYGYT
TRBV27,TRBJ2-5,ASSSTPGGETQY
TRBV5-1,TRBJ1-3,ASSQGTGENTIY
TRBV14,TRBJ2-1,ASSQLLEASNNEQF
TRBV27,TRBJ1-3,ASSRTGGANTIY
TRBV30,TRBJ1-4,AFRGLLTNEKLF
TRBV7-9,TRBJ1-1,ASSLTDRDAF
TRBV7-6,TRBJ2-7,ASSLTHEQY